This TCR beta chain was documented in a study of blood T cell repertoires in COVID-19. Germline lookup yields CDR1 SGHRS and CDR2 YFSETQ. This CDR3 spans 15 amino acids. V shed 4 bases, J shed 4 bases, and the junction held 8 bases outside the gene matches. Under the authors' procedure: Estimation of nucleated cell counts was performed using reference gene primer amplification. Assay used: immunoSEQ multiplex PCR; TCRdb lists only in-frame clones, some missing. V and J calls and clone size are those listed in that table; D and trimming were worked out from the DNA. Of 120,000 or so clones detected, around 90% appear once; the ten largest clones hold around 4.1%.

The sequenced material came from peripheral blood. V gene TRBV5-1 combines with J gene TRBJ2-1, with 7 nucleotides matching TRBD2. This clonotype was sampled from a woman aged 55-69 years with COVID-19, enrolled during active disease. The DNA for the CDR3 is TGCGCCAGCAGCCTTGAAAGCGGGAAATACAATGAGCAGTTCTTC. Amino acids: CASSLESGKYNEQFF. Together with reference TRBV5-1 and TRBJ2-1, the CDR3 gives the full variable domain: KAGVTQTPRYLIKTRGQQVTLSCSPISGHRSVSWYQQTPGQGLQFLFEYFSETQRNKGNFPGRFSGRQFSNSRSEMNVSTLELGDSALYLCASSLESGKYNEQFFGPGTRLTVL.